Sequencing of this T cell receptor beta chain was carried out in a study of blood T cell repertoires in COVID-19. Using immunoSEQ multiplex PCR, the repertoire was profiled, and TCRdb retains in-frame clones only, with some absent. The data show about 120,000 clones, 82% seen once. The receptor was derived from a woman in her 70s with acute or convalescent COVID-19. The source material was peripheral blood.

The CDR3 coding sequence is TGTGCCAGCCTTGGCGGGGCCTTCACAGATACGCAGTATTTT. It specifies CASLGGAFTDTQYF. The chain links TRBV28 to TRBJ2-3; D is possibly TRBD2 (6 bases). The CDR3 covers 14 residues. Germline V gives CDR1 MDHEN, CDR2 SYDVKM. The V gene lost 8 bases and the J gene lost 2 bases, with 14 bases spanning the gap. Full variable domain (missing parts from reference TRBV28 and TRBJ2-3): DVKVTQSSRYLVKRTGEKVFLECVQDMDHENMFWYRQDPGLGLRLIYFSYDVKMKEKGDIPEGYSVSREKKERFSLILESASTNQTSMYLCASLGGAFTDTQYFGPGTRLTVL.